Listed here are 5 T cell receptor beta chains from one sample, sequenced in a study of response to subunit inactivated influenza vaccine. A single record per CDR3 protein comes from TCRdb applying MiXCR to the RT-PCR reads. Of over 750,000 distinct CDR3 sequences listed, approximately 21% were seen once; the top ten hold roughly 10%. The sequences come from PBMCs from blood, collected around 5 days after vaccination. Every receptor here comes from a man aged 45-60 years who received an inactivated influenza vaccine.

This clonotype occurred a few times. The rearrangement joins TRBV20-1 to TRBJ2-4; weak D call: TRBD1 (5 bases). Trimming stripped 0 bases from V and 7 bases from J, with 13 bases between. The CDR3 length is 14 residues. The V gene's germline CDR1 is DFQATT and CDR2 SNEGSKA (reference sequence). CDR3 sequence: CSARDKGLGNIQYF. CDR3 nucleotide sequence: TGCAGTGCTAGAGATAAGGGGCTAGGGAACATTCAGTACTTC.

The V gene is TRBV9, the J gene TRBJ2-3; D gene ambiguous. Trimming pared 0 bases from V and 1 base from J, leaving 9 bases between. The CDR3 has 15 residues. Germline V lookup: CDR1 SGDLS, CDR2 YYNGEE. The DNA of the CDR3 is TGTGCCAGCAGCGTAGACGGGCAGGGCACAGATACGCAGTATTTT. Protein: CASSVDGQGTDTQYF.

This clonotype was detected only a few times. This sequence joins TRBV7-9 and TRBJ2-5; D possibly uses TRBD1 or TRBD2 (5 bases each). There are 15 residues in the CDR3. Germline assignment: CDR1 SEHNR and CDR2 FQNEAQ (reference sequence). V lost 0 bases, J lost 3 bases, and 11 bases lay in between. CDR3 residues: CASSLAGDLKETQYF. The DNA of the CDR3 is TGTGCCAGCAGCTTAGCGGGGGATTTAAAAGAGACCCAGTACTTC.

V gene TRBV7-2 combines with J gene TRBJ1-2; TRBD1 aligns across 7 bases. Trimming at V came to 5 bases and at J to 6 bases, leaving 6 bases not matched to a gene. CDR3 length: 13 amino acids. Germline V gives CDR1 SGHTA, CDR2 FQGNSA. DNA of the CDR3: TGTGCCAGCAGCACGCGACAGGGCCATGGCTACACCTTC. Translating gives CASSTRQGHGYTF.

The chain recombines TRBV5-1 with TRBJ2-1, with 9 bases that match TRBD2. The germline CDR1 and CDR2 sequences are SGHRS and YFSETQ. Trimming took 0 bases from V and 6 from J; bases not matched to a gene: 7. There are 16 residues in the CDR3. CDR3 nucleotide sequence: TGCGCCAGCAGCTTGGGTGCGGGAGGGCCCCTCAATGAGCAGTTCTTC. Protein: CASSLGAGGPLNEQFF. The entire variable domain, with the rest obtained from reference TRBV5-1 and TRBJ2-1, is as follows: KAGVTQTPRYLIKTRGQQVTLSCSPISGHRSVSWYQQTPGQGLQFLFEYFSETQRNKGNFPGRFSGRQFSNSRSEMNVSTLELGDSALYLCASSLGAGGPLNEQFFGPGTRLTVL.